Below, 9 T cell receptor beta chains from the same sample are listed, as sequenced in a study of tumor-infiltrating lymphocytes in primary liver carcinoma. From about 490 ng of total RNA, TCR beta-specific cDNA was reverse-transcribed using a constant-region primer. Generation of the TCR beta libraries relied on three nested multiplex PCR rounds using slightly modified ARM-PCR. Researchers ran the first two PCR rounds for ten to eleven cycles each with TRBV1-TRBV30 forward primers and a C-beta reverse primer. TCRdb re-called the multiplex PCR reads through MiXCR, storing one row per CDR3 protein. Among just over 300,000 distinct CDR3 sequences listed, 50% to 75% were seen once. For blood RNA, unsorted whole blood served as the source, and germline DNA was extracted too. Sample: peripheral blood. These receptors were collected from a woman in her thirties with primary liver carcinoma and hepatitis B virus infection.

J is TRBJ2-3 and V is TRBV29-1, with D uncertain. The CDR3 is made up of 13 amino acids. Germline V gives CDR1 SQVTM, CDR2 ANQGSEA. The ends were cut back, 6 bases at V and 6 bases at J, with 16 bases in the middle. CDR3: CSVWSHTDDTQYF. CDR3 DNA sequence: TGCAGCGTCTGGTCCCATACCGATGATACGCAGTATTTT.

V gene TRBV11-1 combines with J gene TRBJ2-2; D is undetermined. The CDR3 loop spans 13 amino acids. Germline V lookup: CDR1 SGHAT, CDR2 FQDESV (reference sequence). CDR3 sequence (DNA): TGTACCATCAGCCCACGCCACACCGGGGAGCTGTTTTTT. Translating it yields CTISPRHTGELFF.

This chain joins TRBV7-9 and TRBJ2-2; the match to TRBD2 covers 7 bases. CDR1 and CDR2 from the germline V gene are SEHNR and FQNEAQ (reference sequence). The J segment lost 3 bases and the V segment lost 3 bases, leaving 7 bases of the junction unmatched. The CDR3 has 16 residues. The CDR3 spells CASSLSVSGYTGELFF. The DNA for the CDR3 is TGTGCCAGCAGCTTGAGTGTTAGCGGGTACACCGGGGAGCTGTTTTTT.

About this clonotype: One base away lies a much larger clone, so this may be a sequencing read error. This sequence joins TRBV5-4 and TRBJ2-7; 7 nucleotides match TRBD2. Germline V gives CDR1 SGHNT, CDR2 YYREEE (reference sequence). The CDR3 has 13 residues. Germline trimming cut 4 bases from V and 3 bases from J; bases unmatched to any gene: 4. The CDR3 sequence is CASSRGLYYEQYF. The CDR3 DNA reads as TGTGCCAGCAGCCGGGGACTATACTACGAGCAGTACTTC.

On this clonotype itself: At one end the junction does not follow the germline gene, possibly because of a read error. The chain joins TRBV11-1 to TRBJ2-7, with 8 bases aligning to TRBD2. Looked up from germline, CDR1 is SGHAT and CDR2 is FQDESV (reference sequence). The CDR3 has 15 amino acids. The chain's CDR3 is CANSQTGTSSYEQYF. DNA of the CDR3: TGCGCCAACAGCCAGACCGGGACTAGCTCCTACGAGCAGTACTTC.

The count of this clonotype is one. V and J are TRBV11-1 and TRBJ1-2, with D perhaps matching TRBD1 (5 bases). The CDR3 has 14 amino acids. The germline gives CDR1 SGHAT, CDR2 FQDESV (reference sequence). Trimming shortened V by 5 bases and J by 4 bases, and 14 bases separated the two germline ends. CDR3 amino acids: CASSPETGRYGYTF. CDR3 coding DNA: TGTGCCAGCAGCCCCGAGACGGGACGCTATGGCTACACCTTC.

As for this clonotype: A read error may be the cause here, since a much bigger clone is one base away. The chain combines TRBV29-1 with TRBJ2-6, with D maybe TRBD2 (5 bases). This CDR3 comprises 14 residues. Germline lookup yields CDR1 SQVTM and CDR2 ANQGSEA. CDR3 sequence reads: CNVGEGSGANVLTF. CDR3 in DNA: TGCAACGTTGGCGAGGGCTCTGGGGCCAACGTCCTGACTTTC.

This chain uses TRBV5-1 with TRBJ2-1; 9 nucleotides align to TRBD2. The CDR3 has 16 amino acids. V was clipped by 0 bases and J by 4 bases; unmatched bases: 5. Germline lookup yields CDR1 SGHRS and CDR2 YFSETQ. Here the CDR3 DNA reads TGCGCCAGCAGCTTGGGGTCTAGCGGGGCTTACAATGAGCAGTTCTTC. Translating gives CASSLGSSGAYNEQFF. The whole variable domain, remainder taken from reference TRBV5-1 and TRBJ2-1, is KAGVTQTPRYLIKTRGQQVTLSCSPISGHRSVSWYQQTPGQGLQFLFEYFSETQRNKGNFPGRFSGRQFSNSRSEMNVSTLELGDSALYLCASSLGSSGAYNEQFFGPGTRLTVL.

In the case of this clonotype: An end of the junction differs from the germline gene, which may be a read error. V and J are TRBV6-6 and TRBJ2-2; D might be TRBD2 (5 bases). CDR1 is MNHNY, CDR2 SVGAGI, per germline (reference sequence). The CDR3 consists of 15 residues. This CDR3 reads CASSYGPSNTGEPFF. CDR3 bases: TGTGCCAGCAGTTACGGTCCCTCGAACACCGGGGAGCCGTTTTTT.